This T cell receptor beta chain was retrieved from a study of CD8 T cells in Susac syndrome. Study details: Intravenous immunoglobulin alone or corticosteroids were being given to patients with Susac syndrome at blood draw, unless they were therapy-naive. Findings and limits, study-wide: Repertoires of Susac syndrome CD4+ T cells lacked clonal expansion.

Concerning this clonotype itself: Its antigen is still unknown.

Reverse transcription used roughly 0.5 to 1 ug RNA and random hexamers. The CDR3 of TCR beta was amplified by immunoSEQ multiplex PCR across 54 Vbeta and 13 Jbeta. Each CDR3 protein gets one entry after TCRdb re-called the immunoSEQ multiplex PCR reads with MiXCR. The data show around 200,000 distinct CDR3 sequences, roughly 94% seen once. Negative magnetic isolation gave CD8+ and CD4+ cells; FACS enriched CD8+ TEMRA. The V end was cut by 4 bases, the J end by 2 bases, with 13 bases between. The CDR3 consists of 14 residues. Germline V gives CDR1 GTSNPN, CDR2 SVGIG (reference sequence). The chain has TRBV30 and TRBJ2-3; D possibly corresponds to TRBD2 (6 bases). This sequence originates from a human donor with Susac syndrome. The sample taken for sequencing was CD4+ T cells from PBMCs. CDR3 sequence (DNA): TGTGCCTGGAACCTGGGACTTTACACAGATACGCAGTATTTT. Translated: CAWNLGLYTDTQYF.